This T cell receptor (beta chain) was found in a study of cytomegalovirus exposure and HLA in healthy donors. Study-level information: Caucasian-associated ancestry cluster membership applied to approximately 80% of a few hundred genotyped donors. Notes on the study in general: The listing of roughly 160 TCR beta chains classed them as cytomegalovirus-associated.

60 Vbeta and 13 Jbeta primers were used in PCR. TCRdb's copy holds only in-frame clones and misses some; the assay was immunoSEQ multiplex PCR. The table includes 120,000 or so clones, approximately 83% detected once. The V and J ends lost 2 bases and 5 bases, in that order; junction bases with no gene match: 10. CDR1 and CDR2 from the germline V gene are SGHDT and YYEEEE. The CDR3 spans 17 residues. This clone was observed once. Its antigen is not identified. The TCR sequence derives from a middle-aged woman in good health and CMV-seropositive. The gene calls are TRBV5-6 and TRBJ2-1; 10 nucleotides agree with TRBD1. Sequencing input: PBMCs. The CDR3 spells CASSFYILGQGDNEQFF. The CDR3 DNA reads as TGTGCCAGCAGCTTTTATATCCTTGGACAGGGGGACAATGAGCAGTTCTTC. Together with reference TRBV5-6 and TRBJ2-1, the CDR3 gives the full variable domain: DAGVTQSPTHLIKTRGQQVTLRCSPKSGHDTVSWYQQALGQGPQFIFQYYEEEERQRGNFPDRFSGHQFPNYSSELNVNALLLGDSALYLCASSFYILGQGDNEQFFGPGTRLTVL.